A selection of T cell receptor beta chains follows, all from one sample in a study of T cells after yellow fever vaccination. One entry per CDR3 protein results from TCRdb running MiXCR on the 5' RACE reads. The repertoire consists of 500,000 to 650,000 distinct CDR3 sequences, with about a sixth occurring once and the leading ten covering around 16%. Material: PBMCs, obtained less than 6 days after the first yellow fever vaccination. These receptors originate from a man aged 18 to 29 who received the YFV17D yellow fever vaccine. Both conserved end residues are part of each CDR3. The D gene is left open where the match is weak. Part of the rows lack a size; the others show once, few, many or a class for expanded clones.

>TRBV5-1|TRBJ2-1|NA|few
CASSLGLGLYNEQFF
TGCGCCAGCAGCTTGGGACTTGGACTCTACAATGAGCAGTTCTTC
>TRBV6-2/TRBV6-3|TRBJ2-1|NA|NA
CASSWRGPSRNEQFF
TGTGCCAGCAGTTGGCGGGGGCCCTCTAGGAATGAGCAGTTCTTC
>TRBV14|TRBJ2-5|NA|once
CASSQRSGYQETQYF
TGTGCCAGCAGCCAGCGGAGCGGGTACCAAGAGACCCAGTACTTC
>TRBV9|TRBJ2-2|TRBD1|few
CASSPRDRGRNTGELFF
TGTGCCAGCAGCCCCCGGGACAGGGGGCGAAACACCGGGGAGCTGTTTTTT
>TRBV27|TRBJ2-3|NA|many
CASRLGPLDTQYF
TGTGCCAGCAGGCTGGGTCCGCTGGATACGCAGTATTTT
>TRBV20-1|TRBJ1-2|NA|few
CSARAPPPPYGYTF
TGCAGTGCTAGGGCTCCGCCGCCCCCCTATGGCTACACCTTC
>TRBV15|TRBJ2-1|NA|NA
CATSRVRQGHLYNEQFF
TGTGCCACCAGCAGAGTACGCCAGGGACACTTGTACAATGAGCAGTTCTTC
>TRBV25-1|TRBJ2-1|NA|few
CASRRTADNEQFF
TGTGCCAGCAGGAGGACAGCTGACAATGAGCAGTTCTTC
>TRBV18|TRBJ2-3|TRBD2|NA
CASSQGLAGGPTDTQYF
TGTGCCAGCTCCCAAGGACTAGCGGGGGGGCCAACAGATACGCAGTATTTT
>TRBV5-1|TRBJ2-1|NA|NA
CASSLTRPEDEQFF
TGCGCCAGCAGCCTGACCCGACCTGAGGATGAGCAGTTCTTC
>TRBV29-1|TRBJ2-7|NA|few
CSVANDGTRNSYEQYF
TGCAGCGTTGCGAATGACGGGACACGTAACTCCTACGAGCAGTACTTC
>TRBV9|TRBJ1-6|TRBD1|few
CASSPQGAGGSPLHF
TGTGCCAGCAGCCCTCAGGGGGCAGGTGGATCACCCCTCCACTTT
>TRBV7-7|TRBJ1-2|NA|few
CASSSGSDRSYGYTF
TGTGCTAGCAGCTCGGGGTCGGACAGAAGTTATGGCTACACCTTC